The clone carrying this T cell receptor (beta chain) was found a few times. Its target is unknown. V lost 3 bases and J lost 0, with 15 bases in between. This CDR3 has 17 amino acids. Germline lookup yields CDR1 SEHNR and CDR2 FQNEAQ (reference sequence). The sample comes from a study of CD8 T cells in ankylosing spondylitis. Regarding the study as a whole: The authors found the disease-linked clones to be CD8+ and relatively rare in peripheral blood. It appeared that ankylosing spondylitis blood was characterized by a TCR beta motif of seven or eight highly homologous variants.

TCRdb analysed the 5' RACE reads with MiXCR anew, one entry per CDR3 protein. The top ten hold 0.89% of the sample, which has roughly 470,000 distinct CDR3 sequences, 20% to 30% seen once. V usage is TRBV7-9 and J usage is TRBJ2-4; D perhaps matches TRBD2 (6 bases). This TCR was recovered from a male donor with ankylosing spondylitis. Sample: blood, either unsorted or a sorted T cell fraction (not recorded which). This chain's CDR3 is CASSLNTEGLAKNIQYF. CDR3 in DNA: TGTGCCAGCAGCTTGAACACGGAGGGTCTAGCCAAAAACATTCAGTACTTC.